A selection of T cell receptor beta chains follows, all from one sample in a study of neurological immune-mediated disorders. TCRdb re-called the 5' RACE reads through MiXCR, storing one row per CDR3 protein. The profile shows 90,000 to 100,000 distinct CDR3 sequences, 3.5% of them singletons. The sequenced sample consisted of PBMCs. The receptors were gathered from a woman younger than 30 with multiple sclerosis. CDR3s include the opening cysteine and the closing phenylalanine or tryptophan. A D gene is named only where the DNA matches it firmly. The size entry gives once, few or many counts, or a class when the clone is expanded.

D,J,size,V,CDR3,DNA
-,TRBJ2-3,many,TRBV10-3,CATNREADTQYF,TGTGCCACCAATAGAGAGGCAGATACGCAGTATTTT
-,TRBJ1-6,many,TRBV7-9,CASSLGSVSTLNF,TGTGCCAGCAGCTTAGGATCAGTCTCAACCCTCAACTTT
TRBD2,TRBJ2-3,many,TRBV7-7,CASSLEGTSAPYF,TGTGCCAGCAGCTTAGAGGGGACTAGCGCGCCGTATTTT
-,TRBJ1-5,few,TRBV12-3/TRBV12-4,CASSLGDTRNQPQHF,TGTGCCAGCAGTTTAGGGGACACTCGGAATCAGCCCCAGCATTTT
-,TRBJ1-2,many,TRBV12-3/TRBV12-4,CASSFGWDGYTF,TGTGCCAGCAGTTTTGGATGGGATGGCTACACCTTC
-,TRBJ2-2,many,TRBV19,CASKSPPGELFF,TGTGCCAGTAAATCGCCCCCCGGGGAGCTGTTTTTT
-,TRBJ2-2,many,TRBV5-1,CASSLTPLTGELFF,TGCGCCAGCAGCTTAACCCCTCTTACCGGGGAGCTGTTTTTT
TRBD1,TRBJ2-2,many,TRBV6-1,CASSEWFQGASGELFF,TGTGCCAGCAGTGAATGGTTTCAGGGGGCGAGCGGGGAGCTGTTTTTT
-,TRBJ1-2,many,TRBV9,CASSVEAGANYGYTF,TGTGCCAGCAGCGTAGAGGCAGGCGCAAACTATGGCTACACCTTC
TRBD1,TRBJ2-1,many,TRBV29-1,CSVGTDRWQFF,TGCAGCGTTGGAACGGACAGGTGGCAGTTCTTC